The 24 T cell receptor beta chains presented below share a single source sample, sequenced in a study of OX40 agonist ivuxolimab in advanced cancers. Assay used: immunoSEQ multiplex PCR; TCRdb lists only in-frame clones, some missing. The sample carries under 40,000 clones, 80% recorded once. Specimen: CD4+ or CD8+ T cells sorted from blood, collected in a trial of the OX40 agonist ivuxolimab. Receptors originate from an adult with an advanced solid tumor such as melanoma, head and neck, liver or kidney cancer.

This sequence joins TRBV19 and TRBJ2-2; D tentatively fits TRBD1 or TRBD2 (5 bases each). V lost 3 bases and J 1 base, leaving 9 bases between the germline ends. This CDR3 region has 15 residues. Germline lookup yields CDR1 LNHDA and CDR2 SQIVND (reference sequence). The CDR3: CASSMGTKNTGELFF. CDR3 DNA: TGTGCCAGTAGTATGGGGACCAAGAACACCGGGGAGCTGTTTTTT.

V usage is TRBV28 and J usage is TRBJ2-5; 8 bases are shared with TRBD1. With V trimmed by 5 bases and J by 0 bases, 5 bases remained unmatched. CDR3 length: 15 amino acids. Germline CDR1 reads MDHEN; CDR2 reads SYDVKM. The CDR3 DNA is TGTGCCAGCAGTGGGACAGGATCTTACCAAGAGACCCAGTACTTC. Encoded protein: CASSGTGSYQETQYF. Drawing the rest from reference TRBV28 and TRBJ2-5, the complete variable domain is DVKVTQSSRYLVKRTGEKVFLECVQDMDHENMFWYRQDPGLGLRLIYFSYDVKMKEKGDIPEGYSVSREKKERFSLILESASTNQTSMYLCASSGTGSYQETQYFGPGTRLLVL.

The chain links TRBV11-2 to TRBJ2-5, with TRBD1 matching 8 bases. The DNA end lines up better with TRBJ2-7; the J call may be wrong. Germline values: CDR1 SGHAT, CDR2 FQNNGV. The CDR3 covers 18 residues. CDR3 sequence reads: CASSLEAQGALSSYEQYF. CDR3 sequence (DNA): TGTGCCAGCAGCTTAGAGGCCCAGGGGGCCCTTTCCTCCTACGAGCAGTACTTC.

This clone has just a few counts. This chain connects TRBV10-1 to TRBJ2-3; the D is unclear. The germline CDR1 and CDR2 sequences are WNHNN and SYGVQD (reference sequence). The CDR3 has 14 residues. V was clipped by 2 bases and J by 4 bases, with 10 bases between them. The CDR3 bases are TGCGCCAGCAGTGAGGCGAGTCAGCCAGATACGCAGTATTTT. It yields the protein CASSEASQPDTQYF.

A word on this clone: Sequence at one end of the junction differs from germline and may be a read error. This chain uses TRBV7-2 with TRBJ2-1; TRBD2 agrees at 12 bases. The CDR3 has 15 amino acids. Looked up from germline, CDR1 is SGHTA and CDR2 is FQGNSA. The CDR3 coding sequence is TGTGCCAGCAGCCTAGCGGGAGGGGGGGGAAATGAGCAGTTCTTC. This codes for CASSLAGGGGNEQFF.

The rearrangement links TRBV5-6 to TRBJ2-1, with TRBD2 identical over 9 bases. The CDR3 runs to 15 residues. The ends lost 4 bases at V and 7 bases at J; junction bases unmatched: 9. Per germline, CDR1 SGHDT and CDR2 YYEEEE. CDR3 protein: CASSLRLSGGNEQFF. CDR3 nucleotide sequence: TGTGCCAGCAGCCTCCGATTAAGCGGGGGGAATGAGCAGTTCTTC.

This clone was recorded once. V usage is TRBV11-2 and J usage is TRBJ2-2; a possible D gene is TRBD1 (6 bases). V was cut by 4 bases and J by 5 bases, with 17 bases left in between. This CDR3 contains 16 residues. Germline V lookup: CDR1 SGHAT, CDR2 FQNNGV. CDR3 coding DNA: TGTGCCAGCAGCTCGCAGGGGTACTTAAAAACCGGGGAGCTGTTTTTT. Translated: CASSSQGYLKTGELFF.

The V gene is TRBV28, the J gene TRBJ2-3; 9 bases align to TRBD1. Germline V CDR1 and CDR2: MDHEN, SYDVKM. CDR3 size: 16 residues. V lost 4 bases to trimming and J lost 5 bases; unmatched junction nucleotides: 10. The CDR3 here is CASSSPGQGGIDTQYF. The CDR3 DNA is TGTGCCAGCAGTTCTCCGGGACAGGGAGGCATAGATACGCAGTATTTT.

In its sample, this clone was seen a few times. The chain carries TRBV5-1 and TRBJ2-1; D is possibly TRBD1 (6 bases). Trimming removed 3 bases from V and 6 bases from J, with 13 bases in between. CDR1 SGHRS and CDR2 YFSETQ come from the germline V gene. The CDR3 has 14 amino acids. The CDR3 here is CASSWGTSLNEQFF. The DNA of the CDR3 is TGCGCCAGCAGCTGGGGGACATCGCTCAATGAGCAGTTCTTC.

This clone came up once. CDR3 loop: CASSPSGAAATNEKLFF. Here the CDR3 DNA reads TGTGCCAGCAGCCCATCCGGGGCAGCCGCAACTAATGAAAAACTGTTTTTT. V usage is TRBV7-2 and J usage is TRBJ1-4; D may be TRBD1 (5 bases). V lost 5 bases, J lost 0 bases, and 16 bases lay in between. This CDR3 is 17 amino acids long. Germline V gene sequence: CDR1 SGHTA, CDR2 FQGNSA.

The chain links TRBV9 to TRBJ2-1, with 12 bases aligning to TRBD2. Trimming at V came to 4 bases and at J to 5 bases, leaving 4 bases not matched to a gene. The CDR3 is 15 amino acids. CDR1 and CDR2 from the germline V gene are SGDLS and YYNGEE. CDR3 sequence: CASSTTSGGNNEQFF. As DNA, the CDR3 is TGTGCCAGCAGCACAACTAGCGGGGGGAACAATGAGCAGTTCTTC.

The chain employs TRBV27 and TRBJ1-1; D is uncertain. The V end lost 2 bases, the J end lost 0 bases, and 10 bases lay between the germline ends. CDR3 length equals 15 residues. CDR1 is MNHEY and CDR2 is SMNVEV in the germline V gene (reference sequence). In DNA form, the CDR3 reads TGTGCCAGCAGTTTAATGTGGAGCATGAACACTGAAGCTTTCTTT. As protein: CASSLMWSMNTEAFF.

The V call is TRBV28, the J call TRBJ2-7; TRBD2 might be the D (5 bases). With 7 bases removed from V and 2 bases from J, the gap between germline ends came to 15 bases. Germline values: CDR1 MDHEN, CDR2 SYDVKM. The CDR3 spans 14 residues. Here the CDR3 DNA reads TGTGCCAGCATTTCGGGATCCTCTCCCTACGAGCAGTACTTC. The encoded protein is CASISGSSPYEQYF.

A single count supports this clone. The chain combines TRBV5-1 with TRBJ2-1; a possible D gene is TRBD2 (5 bases). The CDR3 runs 15 residues. The germline V and J ends were trimmed by 3 bases and 0 bases, with 10 bases remaining between them. Germline CDR1 is SGHRS and CDR2 is YFSETQ. This CDR3 is CASSSLAPSYNEQFF. In DNA form, the CDR3 reads TGCGCCAGCAGCTCCTTAGCGCCCTCCTACAATGAGCAGTTCTTC.

The rearrangement links TRBV6-6 to TRBJ1-6, with 10 bases identical to TRBD1. J lost 9 bases, V lost 5 bases, and 4 bases had no gene match. The CDR3 is made up of 14 amino acids. Germline-derived CDR1 and CDR2 are MNHNY and SVGAGI (reference sequence). This chain's CDR3 is CASSPGQGFSPLHF. As DNA, the CDR3 is TGTGCCAGCAGTCCGGGACAGGGGTTTTCACCCCTCCACTTT.

This chain's CDR3 is CASSLGLIEETQYF. The CDR3 DNA reads TGTGCCAGCAGCTTAGGGTTGATCGAAGAGACCCAGTACTTC. The chain carries TRBV5-4 and TRBJ2-5; D call uncertain. Germline values: CDR1 SGHNT, CDR2 YYREEE (reference sequence). The V end was cut by 2 bases, the J end by 3 bases, with 11 bases between. This CDR3 contains 14 residues. The complete variable domain, with remaining parts taken from reference TRBV5-4 and TRBJ2-5, reads ETGVTQSPTHLIKTRGQQVTLRCSSQSGHNTVSWYQQALGQGPQFIFQYYREEENGRGNFPPRFSGLQFPNYSSELNVNALELDDSALYLCASSLGLIEETQYFGPGTRLLVL.

The chain is built from TRBV28 and TRBJ2-7; no clear D. This CDR3 is built from 13 residues. Per germline, CDR1 MDHEN and CDR2 SYDVKM. V lost 3 bases, J lost 4 bases, and 10 bases lay in between. The CDR3 sequence is CASSFFLGYEQYF. DNA of the CDR3: TGTGCCAGCAGTTTTTTTCTTGGATACGAGCAGTACTTC.

Here the CDR3 DNA reads TGTGCCAGCAGTTTACAGGGGTCCAATGAGCAGTTCTTC. It is translated as CASSLQGSNEQFF. The chain is built from TRBV27 and TRBJ2-1; a possible D gene is TRBD1 (6 bases). CDR1 is MNHEY, CDR2 SMNVEV, per germline (reference sequence). The V end was cut by 2 bases, the J end by 6 bases, with 8 bases between. The CDR3 is made up of 13 amino acids.

V is TRBV4-1 and J is TRBJ1-2; D is possibly TRBD1 (5 bases). V was clipped by 2 bases and J by 2 bases, with 6 bases between them. CDR1 MGHRA and CDR2 YSYEKL come from the germline V gene. This CDR3 has 13 residues. In DNA form, the CDR3 reads TGCGCCAGCAGCCAACAGGGAAACTATGGCTACACCTTC. Protein product: CASSQQGNYGYTF.

V and J are TRBV7-9 and TRBJ2-2; 9 bases match TRBD1. Germline CDR1 is SEHNR and CDR2 is FQNEAQ (reference sequence). This CDR3 region has 16 residues. V gave up 5 bases and J gave up 4 bases; unmatched junction bases: 8. In DNA form, the CDR3 reads TGTGCCAGCAGCCTCTGGACAGGGGCGGGCACCGGGGAGCTGTTTTTT. It codes for CASSLWTGAGTGELFF.

V and J are TRBV11-1 and TRBJ2-1, with 9 bases that match TRBD2. CDR3 length: 14 residues. The V and J ends lost 0 bases and 15 bases, in that order; junction bases with no gene match: 9. The germline CDR1 and CDR2 sequences are SGHAT and FQDESV (reference sequence). CDR3 loop: CASSLAVSGGGLFF. As DNA, the CDR3 is TGTGCCAGCAGCTTAGCAGTTAGCGGGGGTGGTCTGTTCTTC.

This clone has just a few counts. V gene TRBV7-9 combines with J gene TRBJ1-1; D remains ambiguous. V lost 5 bases and J lost 6, with 10 bases in between. Germline lookup yields CDR1 SEHNR and CDR2 FQNEAQ (reference sequence). CDR3 length: 12 residues. CDR3 in DNA: TGTGCCAGCAGCCCCTCCGGATCTGAAGCTTTCTTT. Amino acid sequence: CASSPSGSEAFF.

The V gene is TRBV11-2, the J gene TRBJ2-3; 10 bases line up with TRBD2. Germline-derived CDR1 and CDR2 are SGHAT and FQNNGV. This CDR3 contains 15 residues. V trimming: 5 bases; J trimming: 4 bases; junction bases outside the gene matches: 6. The CDR3 coding sequence is TGTGCCAGCAGCCCAGCGGGAGGGACTGCAGATACGCAGTATTTT. Amino acid sequence: CASSPAGGTADTQYF.

The chain combines TRBV30 with TRBJ1-4, with TRBD1 matching 7 bases. CDR1 is GTSNPN and CDR2 is SVGIG in the germline V gene (reference sequence). The V segment lost 7 bases and the J segment 11 bases; nucleotides outside the gene matches: 7. This CDR3 is 11 amino acids long. CDR3 sequence reads: CASPFRGKLFF. CDR3 DNA sequence: TGTGCCTCTCCGTTCAGGGGGAAACTGTTTTTT.